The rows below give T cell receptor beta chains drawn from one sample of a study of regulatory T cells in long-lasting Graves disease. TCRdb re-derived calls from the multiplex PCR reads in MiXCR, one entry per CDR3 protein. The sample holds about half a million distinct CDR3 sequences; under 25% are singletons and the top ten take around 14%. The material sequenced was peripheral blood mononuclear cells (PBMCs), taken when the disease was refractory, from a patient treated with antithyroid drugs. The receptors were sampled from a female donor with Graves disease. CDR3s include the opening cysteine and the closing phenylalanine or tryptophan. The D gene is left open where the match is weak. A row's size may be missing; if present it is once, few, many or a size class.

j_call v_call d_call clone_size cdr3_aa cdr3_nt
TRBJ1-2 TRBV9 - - CASSVVDSNYGYTF TGTGCCAGCAGCGTAGTTGACAGCAACTATGGCTACACCTTC
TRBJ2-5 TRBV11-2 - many CASSSASQETQYF TGTGCCAGCAGCTCCGCGTCCCAAGAGACCCAGTACTTC
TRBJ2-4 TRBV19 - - CASSIFGDLAKNIQYF TGTGCCAGTAGTATCTTTGGAGACTTAGCCAAAAACATTCAGTACTTC
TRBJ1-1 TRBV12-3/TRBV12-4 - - CASSGIPFLRWMDTEAFF TGTGCCAGCAGCGGCATACCGTTTCTCCGGTGGATGGACACTGAAGCTTTCTTT
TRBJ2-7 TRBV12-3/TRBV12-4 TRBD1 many CASRKSGTGNEQYF TGTGCCAGCAGAAAATCCGGGACAGGGAACGAGCAGTACTTC
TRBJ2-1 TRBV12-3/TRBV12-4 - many CASSFLGGEQFF TGTGCCAGCAGTTTCCTCGGCGGTGAGCAGTTCTTC
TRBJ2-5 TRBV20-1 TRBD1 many CSARDNDREETQYF TGCAGTGCTAGAGATAACGACAGGGAAGAGACCCAGTACTTC
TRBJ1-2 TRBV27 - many CASKTATQRGRNYGYTF TGTGCCAGCAAAACTGCCACCCAGAGGGGCAGGAACTATGGCTACACCTTC
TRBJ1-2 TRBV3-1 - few CASSQVAGESGYTF TGTGCCAGCAGCCAAGTGGCAGGGGAAAGTGGCTACACCTTC
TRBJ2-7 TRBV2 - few CASRRRRTGNYEQYF TGTGCCAGCAGGCGTCGCCGAACAGGGAACTACGAGCAGTACTTC
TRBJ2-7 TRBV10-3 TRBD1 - CAIRTGGDEQYF TGTGCCATCAGGACAGGGGGGGACGAGCAGTACTTC
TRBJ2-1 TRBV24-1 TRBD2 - CATSDFKAGVYNEQFF TGTGCCACCAGTGATTTTAAAGCGGGGGTCTACAATGAGCAGTTCTTC
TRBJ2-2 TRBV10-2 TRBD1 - CASSESADRYTGELFF TGCGCCAGCAGTGAGTCTGCGGACAGGTACACCGGGGAGCTGTTTTTT
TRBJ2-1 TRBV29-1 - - CSVRAYTRYNEQFF TGCAGCGTTCGGGCCTACACTAGATACAATGAGCAGTTCTTC
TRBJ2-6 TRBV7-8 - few CASSLARAIYSGANVLTF TGTGCCAGCAGCTTAGCCAGGGCGATATACTCTGGGGCCAACGTCCTGACTTTC
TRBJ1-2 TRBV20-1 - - CSARDPRYYGYTF TGCAGTGCTAGAGATCCCCGATACTATGGCTACACCTTC
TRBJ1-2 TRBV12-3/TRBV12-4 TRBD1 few CASSFRDRVDGYTF TGTGCCAGCAGTTTTAGGGACAGGGTGGATGGCTACACCTTC
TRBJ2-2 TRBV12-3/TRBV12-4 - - CASRAGDYTGELFF TGTGCCAGCAGGGCAGGGGACTACACCGGGGAGCTGTTTTTT
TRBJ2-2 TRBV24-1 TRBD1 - CATSGRDRGKKDTGELFF TGTGCCACCAGTGGGAGGGACAGGGGGAAAAAGGACACCGGGGAGCTGTTTTTT
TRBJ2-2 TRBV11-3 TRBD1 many CASEGQGRTGELFF TGTGCCAGCGAGGGACAGGGAAGAACCGGGGAGCTGTTTTTT
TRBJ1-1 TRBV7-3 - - CASSFEGSTEAFF TGTGCCAGCAGCTTCGAGGGTTCCACTGAAGCTTTCTTT
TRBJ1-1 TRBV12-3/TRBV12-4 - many CASRAGTATEAFF TGTGCCAGCAGGGCAGGGACGGCCACTGAAGCTTTCTTT
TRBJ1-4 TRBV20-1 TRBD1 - CSARDARGLLNEKLFF TGCAGTGCTAGAGATGCCAGGGGGCTCCTTAATGAAAAACTGTTTTTT
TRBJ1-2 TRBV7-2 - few CASSTQRDTNYGYTF TGTGCCAGCAGCACGCAGAGAGATACTAACTATGGCTACACCTTC
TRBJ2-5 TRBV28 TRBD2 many CASSFAGDNQETQYF TGTGCCAGCAGTTTTGCGGGAGACAATCAAGAGACCCAGTACTTC
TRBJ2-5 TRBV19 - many CASSPTGTQYQETQYF TGTGCCAGTAGCCCTACCGGGACCCAATACCAAGAGACCCAGTACTTC
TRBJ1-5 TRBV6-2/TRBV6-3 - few CASSYSTSHQPQHF TGTGCCAGCAGTTACTCGACCTCCCATCAGCCCCAGCATTTT
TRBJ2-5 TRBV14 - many CASSQVENQETQYF TGTGCCAGCAGCCAGGTCGAGAACCAAGAGACCCAGTACTTC
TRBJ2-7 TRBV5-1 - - CASSFGQGTKLYEQYF -
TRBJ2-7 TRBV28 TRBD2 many CASRGTSGTSYEQYF TGTGCCAGCAGGGGGACTAGCGGGACCTCCTACGAGCAGTACTTC
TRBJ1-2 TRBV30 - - CAWSRGDGYTF TGTGCCTGGAGTAGGGGTGATGGCTACACCTTC
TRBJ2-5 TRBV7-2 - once CANSPITRETQYF TGTGCCAACAGCCCCATCACCCGGGAGACCCAGTACTTC
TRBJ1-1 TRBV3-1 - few CASSQATIVDRPMNTEAFF TGTGCCAGCAGCCAGGCCACTATAGTCGACAGACCCATGAACACTGAAGCTTTCTTT
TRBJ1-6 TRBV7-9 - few CASRAGPLDSPLHF TGTGCCAGCAGAGCCGGGCCCTTGGATTCACCCCTCCACTTT